The 20 T cell receptor beta chains listed next were all sequenced from one sample in a study of T-cell memory formation after mild COVID-19. MiXCR was run by TCRdb on the 5' RACE reads, yielding one entry per CDR3 protein. This sample has approximately 60,000 distinct CDR3 sequences, with 8% to 10% found just once. What was sequenced was PBMCs or a T cell subset sorted from them (not recorded which). All receptors derive from a man younger than 35 who had mild COVID-19 (a few samples of this study predate the infection). Cell type and time point are not known.

The gene calls are TRBV12-3 or TRBV12-4 and TRBJ1-3; possible D gene TRBD1, 5 bases. CDR3 length equals 16 residues. V was trimmed by 6 bases and J by 0 bases, leaving 15 bases between them. The CDR3 protein is CASSPRAGTSGNTIYF. The CDR3 DNA follows: TGTGCCAGCAGCCCCCGGGCGGGGACCTCTGGAAACACCATATATTTT.

This clonotype occurred many times. The chain joins TRBV29-1 to TRBJ2-3; 9 nucleotides line up with TRBD1. The V gene's germline CDR1 is SQVTM and CDR2 ANQGSEA. V lost 7 bases, J lost 3 bases, and 2 bases stayed unmatched. The CDR3 covers 12 residues. CDR3: CSGGTGTDTQYF. The CDR3, as DNA: TGCAGCGGGGGGACAGGGACAGATACGCAGTATTTT.

V gene TRBV27 combines with J gene TRBJ1-6, with D tentatively TRBD1 (6 bases). V was clipped by 8 bases and J by 0 bases, with 17 bases between them. The CDR3 totals 17 residues. In germline, CDR1 is MNHEY, CDR2 SMNVEV (reference sequence). The CDR3 DNA reads as TGTGCCAGCGGGCAGGGGCCCTTGAGCTCCTATAATTCACCCCTCCACTTT. Its protein is CASGQGPLSSYNSPLHF.

This clonotype was found a few times. The chain couples TRBV7-7 to TRBJ2-5; no definite D call. The CDR3 is 13 amino acids. V shed 5 bases and J shed 4 bases, with 11 bases lying between them. Germline CDR1 SSHAT, CDR2 FNYEAQ (reference sequence). CDR3 coding DNA: TGTGCCAGCAGCCCCTCCCCTGGAGAGACCCAGTACTTC. Translated, it gives CASSPSPGETQYF.

This clonotype was observed a handful of times. CDR3 region: CASSIGATGDTQYF. The CDR3 coding sequence is TGTGCCAGCAGTATCGGGGCAACGGGGGATACGCAGTATTTT. This sequence joins TRBV28 and TRBJ2-3; the D gene could be TRBD1 or TRBD2 (5 bases each). V shed 5 bases and J shed 6 bases, with 15 bases lying between them. Germline lookup yields CDR1 MDHEN and CDR2 SYDVKM. There are 14 residues in the CDR3.

Of note for this clonotype: This could be a read error, since a much larger clone is one nucleotide away. The rearrangement links TRBV29-1 to TRBJ2-3; D not certain. From germline, CDR1 is SQVTM and CDR2 ANQGSEA. This CDR3 contains 14 residues. The V end lost 6 bases, the J end lost 2 bases, and 15 bases lay between the germline ends. This CDR3 is CSVTSGWYTDTQYF. CDR3 coding DNA: TGCAGCGTCACATCCGGGTGGTACACAGATACGCAGTATTTT.

Ten or more counts support this clonotype. The gene calls are TRBV7-2 and TRBJ2-1, with 11 bases that match TRBD2. The V and J ends lost 6 bases and 7 bases, in that order; junction bases with no gene match: 8. CDR3 length: 15 residues. The germline CDR1 and CDR2 sequences are SGHTA and FQGNSA. This CDR3 is CASSFGLAGGNEQFF. In DNA form, the CDR3 reads TGTGCCAGCAGTTTCGGACTAGCGGGTGGGAATGAGCAGTTCTTC. The full variable domain, with the rest looked up from reference TRBV7-2 and TRBJ2-1, is GAGVSQSPSNKVTEKGKDVELRCDPISGHTALYWYRQSLGQGLEFLIYFQGNSAPDKSGLPSDRFSAERTGGSVSTLTIQRTQQEDSAVYLCASSFGLAGGNEQFFGPGTRLTVL.

This clonotype occurred a few times. The V and J genes are TRBV7-3 and TRBJ2-3; 9 bases fit TRBD2. The V and J ends lost 5 bases and 1 base, in that order; junction bases with no gene match: 7. The CDR3 has 16 amino acids. Germline loops: CDR1 SGHTA, CDR2 FQGTGA. The CDR3 coding sequence is TGTGCCAGCAGCCGCGGGGAGCGGGGGGGCACAGATACGCAGTATTTT. Its translation is CASSRGERGGTDTQYF. Based on the CDR3 plus reference TRBV7-3 and TRBJ2-3, the full variable domain is GAGVSQTPSNKVTEKGKYVELRCDPISGHTALYWYRQSLGQGPEFLIYFQGTGAADDSGLPNDRFFAVRPEGSVSTLKIQRTERGDSAVYLCASSRGERGGTDTQYFGPGTRLTVL.

This clonotype was seen a few times. The genes are TRBV27 and TRBJ2-5; 9 nucleotides align to TRBD2. After removal of 0 bases from V and 2 bases from J, the junction contained 7 bases not matched to a gene. There are 17 residues in the CDR3. CDR1 and CDR2 from the germline V gene are MNHEY and SMNVEV (reference sequence). Written as DNA, the CDR3 is TGTGCCAGCAGTTTATCGCCACCGGGACTAGCTCAAGAGACCCAGTACTTC. It specifies CASSLSPPGLAQETQYF.

This clonotype has a count of ten or more. V is TRBV6-5 and J is TRBJ2-7, with 7 bases lining up with TRBD2. The CDR3 extends over 11 amino acids. The V gene end was trimmed by 6 bases and the J gene end by 7 bases; junction bases not matched to a gene: 3. Looked up from germline, CDR1 is MNHEY and CDR2 is SVGAGI. Here the CDR3 reads CASRLGGEQYF. The CDR3 nucleotides are TGTGCCAGCAGGCTGGGGGGGGAGCAGTACTTC.

V usage is TRBV10-3 and J usage is TRBJ2-5; 13 positions match TRBD2. CDR1 and CDR2 (germline): ENHRY, SYGVKD. Trimming removed 6 bases from V and 0 bases from J; junction bases left unmatched: 7. The CDR3 length is 17 residues. In nucleotides, the CDR3 is TGTGCCATCAGCTTTGGGGGGACTAGCGGGGACCAAGAGACCCAGTACTTC. It translates to CAISFGGTSGDQETQYF.

This clonotype was found many times. The chain joins TRBV3-1 to TRBJ2-5; D is perhaps TRBD1 or TRBD2 (5 bases each). The CDR3 runs to 15 residues. Looked up from germline, CDR1 is LGHDT and CDR2 is YNNKEL (reference sequence). V was trimmed by 1 base and J by 0 bases, leaving 9 bases between them. CDR3 nucleotide sequence: TGTGCCAGCAGCCAAGGGTGGGGGAACCAAGAGACCCAGTACTTC. Translation: CASSQGWGNQETQYF.

Only a few counts were recorded for this clonotype. The chain joins TRBV10-3 to TRBJ1-5; 7 bases fit TRBD1. In germline, CDR1 is ENHRY, CDR2 SYGVKD. CDR3 length: 14 residues. Unmatched junction bases numbered 3, after V lost 5 bases and J lost 2 bases. The CDR3 is CAISQGEGNQPQHF. CDR3 sequence (DNA): TGTGCCATCAGTCAGGGGGAGGGCAATCAGCCCCAGCATTTT.

This clonotype was detected ten times or more. The chain is built from TRBV4-3 and TRBJ2-2; TRBD1 matches at 8 bases. This CDR3 contains 16 residues. Trimming cost V 4 bases and J 3 bases; bases outside gene matches: 7. Germline assignment: CDR1 LGHNA and CDR2 YSLEER. The CDR3 DNA is TGCGCCAGCAGCCGCTCGACAGGGGTCGACACCGGGGAGCTGTTTTTT. Amino acids: CASSRSTGVDTGELFF.

This clonotype was counted between two and nine times. This sequence joins TRBV5-1 and TRBJ2-5; 7 nucleotides match TRBD2. Losses at the gene ends were 6 bases for V and 2 bases for J; bases not matched to a gene: 4. There are 13 residues in the CDR3. Germline loops: CDR1 SGHRS, CDR2 YFSETQ. DNA for the CDR3: TGCGCCAGCACCCGGGGGGAGCAAGAGACCCAGTACTTC. As protein: CASTRGEQETQYF.

V usage is TRBV18 and J usage is TRBJ2-3; TRBD2 might be the D (5 bases). Germline V lookup: CDR1 KGHSH, CDR2 LQKENI. This CDR3 has 13 residues. Trimming stripped 4 bases from V and 4 bases from J, with 9 bases between. CDR3 sequence (DNA): TGTGCCAGCTCACGGACTCCCTCAGATACGCAGTATTTT. Its translation is CASSRTPSDTQYF.

This clonotype has a count of ten or more. This chain uses TRBV7-9 with TRBJ2-5, with 8 nucleotides matching TRBD2. V dropped 5 bases and J dropped 3; count of bases not matched to a gene: 11. The germline V gene has CDR1 SEHNR and CDR2 FQNEAQ (reference sequence). This CDR3 has 16 amino acids. CDR3: CASSQGIGAGEETQYF. The CDR3 DNA reads TGTGCCAGCAGCCAAGGGATAGGAGCGGGGGAAGAGACCCAGTACTTC.

The V gene is TRBV7-9, the J gene TRBJ2-6; D may be TRBD1 (5 bases). The ends were cut back, 2 bases at V and 3 bases at J, with 17 bases in the middle. The CDR3 runs to 18 residues. The germline V gene has CDR1 SEHNR and CDR2 FQNEAQ (reference sequence). The CDR3 loop reads CASSLRAGRVSGANVLTF. The CDR3 region has the DNA TGTGCCAGCAGCTTAAGGGCAGGCAGGGTGAGTGGGGCCAACGTCCTGACTTTC.

The chain uses TRBV2 and TRBJ2-5; weak D call: TRBD2 (7 bases). V lost 2 bases and J 4 bases, leaving 14 bases between the germline ends. The germline CDR1 and CDR2 sequences are SNHLY and FYNNEI. The CDR3 has 15 amino acids. CDR3 nucleotide sequence: TGTGCCAGCAGTGAACTACGGGGGGCCCCAGAGACCCAGTACTTC. Protein: CASSELRGAPETQYF.

The chain combines TRBV15 with TRBJ2-7; D tentatively reads TRBD1 or TRBD2 (5 bases each). Per germline, CDR1 LNHNV and CDR2 YYDKDF (reference sequence). This CDR3 comprises 16 residues. V was shortened by 3 bases and J by 1 base, with 16 bases between the two germline ends. This CDR3 is CATSRGMGVRSYEQYF. The CDR3 bases are TGTGCCACCAGCAGGGGGATGGGGGTCAGATCCTACGAGCAGTACTTC. Using reference TRBV15 and TRBJ2-7 for the parts outside the CDR3, the full variable domain is DAMVIQNPRYQVTQFGKPVTLSCSQTLNHNVMYWYQQKSSQAPKLLFHYYDKDFNNEADTPDNFQSRRPNTSFCFLDIRSPGLGDTAMYLCATSRGMGVRSYEQYFGPGTRLTVT.